The rows below give T cell receptor beta chains drawn from one sample of a study of T cell repertoires in cytomegalovirus infection. TCRdb called the reads again in MiXCR, with one record for every CDR3 protein. This table holds 400,000 to 550,000 distinct CDR3 sequences, approximately 10% found once. The sample consisted of PBMCs. These receptors came from a human donor in good health (CMV status not recorded). Some clones in this sample may be carry-over from other donors' samples. Both conserved end residues are part of each CDR3. D genes are given only for firm matches. Clone size appears in some rows only: once, few, many, or a class for an expanded clone.

D gene,V gene,CDR3 length,clone size,J gene,CDR3 DNA,CDR3 protein
.,TRBV6-6,12,.,TRBJ2-7,TGTGCCAGCAGTCCCAAAGGCTACGAGCAGTACTTC,CASSPKGYEQYF
TRBD2,TRBV4-2,16,many,TRBJ2-3,TGTGCCAGCAGCCAAGACAGGACTAGCGGGACAGATACGCAGTATTTT,CASSQDRTSGTDTQYF
.,TRBV19,13,many,TRBJ1-5,TGTGCCAGTACCCAGTGGGGACATCAGCCCCAGCATTTT,CASTQWGHQPQHF
.,TRBV6-1,16,many,TRBJ2-6,TGTGCCAGCAACCCTATGACGGTGTCTGGGGCCAACGTCCTGACTTTC,CASNPMTVSGANVLTF
TRBD1,TRBV5-1,14,few,TRBJ2-7,TGCGCCAGCAGCACGTGGACAGGGACGGACGAGCAGTACTTC,CASSTWTGTDEQYF
.,TRBV11-2,16,many,TRBJ2-1,TGTGCCAGCAGCTTAGCAGCGACGGCGGGTGGGAATGAGCAGTTCTTC,CASSLAATAGGNEQFF
TRBD2,TRBV7-3,16,many,TRBJ2-5,TGTGCCAGCAGCCTAGGGACTAGCGGGGGACAAGAGACCCAGTACTTC,CASSLGTSGGQETQYF
.,TRBV20-1,11,.,TRBJ1-1,TGCAGTGCTAGGCAGGTCGGGGGGGCTTTCTTT,CSARQVGGAFF
.,TRBV27,13,few,TRBJ2-1,TGTGCCAGCAGTGGTCTAGCGCCTGCTGAGCAGTTCTTC,CASSGLAPAEQFF
.,TRBV11-2,15,once,TRBJ2-3,TGTGTCAGCAGCTTACAGGGCATACGCACAGATACGCAGTATTTT,CVSSLQGIRTDTQYF
.,TRBV20-1,14,many,TRBJ1-1,TGCAGTGCTACCCTCGGGGTCATGAACACTGAAGCTTTCTTT,CSATLGVMNTEAFF
.,TRBV24-1,17,few,TRBJ2-2,TGTGCCACCAGTGACAGGTTAGGCCGCGGGGACACCGGGGAGCTGTTTTTT,CATSDRLGRGDTGELFF
TRBD2,TRBV6-1,15,many,TRBJ2-5,TGTGCCAGCAGGCATCTGGGAGGGGTCCAAGAGACCCAGTACTTC,CASRHLGGVQETQYF
.,TRBV19,16,many,TRBJ2-1,TGTGCCAGTAGTATTTGGGCGGGTGGCTCCTACAATGAGCAGTTCTTC,CASSIWAGGSYNEQFF
.,TRBV2,15,few,TRBJ2-2,TGTGCCAGCAGATCCAGGGGCACGAACACCGGGGAGCTGTTTTTT,CASRSRGTNTGELFF
.,TRBV20-1,14,many,TRBJ1-1,TGCAGTGCTAGAGATCTTGACCTGAACACTGAAGCTTTCTTT,CSARDLDLNTEAFF
.,TRBV7-3,15,.,TRBJ1-1,TGTGCCAGCAGCCCCCTGGAAGGGGTGAACACTGAAGCTTTCTTT,CASSPLEGVNTEAFF
TRBD2,TRBV7-3,16,many,TRBJ2-1,TGTGCCAGCAGCCTTCGGCGCGGGAGTATGTACAATGAGCAGTTCTTC,CASSLRRGSMYNEQFF
TRBD2,TRBV28,16,few,TRBJ2-4,TGTGCCAGCAGTTCCCTAGCGGGATCAGCCAAAAACATTCAGTACTTC,CASSSLAGSAKNIQYF
TRBD1,TRBV30,14,.,TRBJ2-2,TGTGCCTGGACCAGACAGGGTAACACCGGGGAGCTGTTTTTT,CAWTRQGNTGELFF
.,TRBV29-1,11,few,TRBJ2-7,TGCAGCGTTGAAGGGGGGGACGAGCAGTACTTC,CSVEGGDEQYF
.,TRBV12-3/TRBV12-4,12,many,TRBJ2-1,TGTACCTCAAAAAGGGTGCTGGGGGAGCAGTTCTTC,CTSKRVLGEQFF
.,TRBV7-2,13,many,TRBJ1-2,TGTGCCAGCAGCTTGGGGCCTGGGATGGGCTACACCTTC,CASSLGPGMGYTF
TRBD2,TRBV6-5,15,many,TRBJ2-2,TGTGCCAGCACCTACCAGGGACTAGCAACCGGGGAGCTGTTTTTT,CASTYQGLATGELFF
TRBD1,TRBV3-1,15,many,TRBJ2-7,TGTGCCAGCAGCCCCCAAGTGGGCAGGGGGTACGAGCAGTACTTC,CASSPQVGRGYEQYF
.,TRBV30,14,.,TRBJ1-5,TGTGCCTGGAGTTACAGGAGTAGCAATCAGCCCCAGCATTTT,CAWSYRSSNQPQHF
.,TRBV24-1,16,many,TRBJ2-1,TGTGCCACCAGTGATTCTGGCCGAAGCTCCTACAATGAGCAGTTCTTC,CATSDSGRSSYNEQFF
.,TRBV12-3/TRBV12-4,13,many,TRBJ1-5,TGTGCCAGCAGTTTTGAGTCCGTGCAGCCCCAGCATTTT,CASSFESVQPQHF
.,TRBV12-3/TRBV12-4,16,many,TRBJ2-3,TGTGCCAGCCGCCTGTTGGGGGGCCCCGACGGTGATACGCAGTATTTT,CASRLLGGPDGDTQYF
TRBD2,TRBV24-1,17,many,TRBJ2-2,TGTGCCACCAGTGATCCGGGACTAGCCGCGAACACCGGGGAGCTGTTTTTT,CATSDPGLAANTGELFF
TRBD2,TRBV28,15,many,TRBJ2-1,TGTGCCAGCACAAAGGGACTAGCGGGTTACAATGAGCAGTTCTTC,CASTKGLAGYNEQFF
.,TRBV7-2,14,many,TRBJ2-7,TGTGCCAGCAGCTTAAACCCCCTCTTGGGGGAGCAGTACTTC,CASSLNPLLGEQYF
.,TRBV29-1,14,.,TRBJ1-1,TGCAGCGTTGAAGGCGGTAGGTCGAACACTGAAGCTTTCTTT,CSVEGGRSNTEAFF
.,TRBV6-5,15,few,TRBJ1-2,TGTGCCAGCAGTCTATATAGGTCAACTAACTATGGCTACACCTTC,CASSLYRSTNYGYTF
TRBD1,TRBV5-4,15,.,TRBJ1-4,TGTGCCAGCAGCTCGAGGACAGGGGCAGATGAAAAACTGTTTTTT,CASSSRTGADEKLFF
.,TRBV3-1,16,.,TRBJ2-5,TGTGCCAGCAGCCAGGGCACGGGAGAATCGAGAGAGACCCAGTACTTC,CASSQGTGESRETQYF
TRBD1,TRBV13,15,.,TRBJ2-7,TGTGCCAGCAGCCCCTCCGGGACAGGGGGCGTCGAGCAGTACTTC,CASSPSGTGGVEQYF
.,TRBV9,15,many,TRBJ2-3,TGTGCCAGCAGCGTATCCCTCCCGAGGTTAGATACGCAGTATTTT,CASSVSLPRLDTQYF
.,TRBV12-3/TRBV12-4,12,many,TRBJ1-2,TGTGCCAGCAGTTTCGCGGGAAGTGGCTACACCTTC,CASSFAGSGYTF
.,TRBV20-1,14,.,TRBJ1-1,TGCAGTGCTATTTCCCGGGGGGCGCGGACTGAAGCTTTCTTT,CSAISRGARTEAFF
.,TRBV6-5,14,many,TRBJ2-3,TGTGCCAGCAGTTTGGAGTGGAGCACAGATACGCAGTATTTT,CASSLEWSTDTQYF